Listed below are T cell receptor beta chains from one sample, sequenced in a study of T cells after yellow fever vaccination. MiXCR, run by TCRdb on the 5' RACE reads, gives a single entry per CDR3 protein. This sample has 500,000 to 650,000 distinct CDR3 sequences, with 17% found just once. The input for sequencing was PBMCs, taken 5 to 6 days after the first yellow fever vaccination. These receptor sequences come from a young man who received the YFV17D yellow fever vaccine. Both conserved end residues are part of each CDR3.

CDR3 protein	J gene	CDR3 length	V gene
CASSRLGGYTF	TRBJ1-2	11	TRBV28
CSVVRPEAEQFF	TRBJ2-1	12	TRBV29-1
CSAARGGIGNTIYF	TRBJ1-3	14	TRBV20-1
CASSQDREPYGYTF	TRBJ1-2	14	TRBV4-3
CASSQDGKPNTEAFF	TRBJ1-1	15	TRBV4-1
CASSSMGAQPQHF	TRBJ1-5	13	TRBV7-9
CASSLYRNPGELFF	TRBJ2-2	14	TRBV5-1
CASSSRFWLAGGASTDTQYF	TRBJ2-3	20	TRBV12-3/TRBV12-4
CASSLRDESLKLFF	TRBJ1-4	14	TRBV12-3/TRBV12-4
CSARDMGTGDANQPQHF	TRBJ1-5	17	TRBV20-1
CASSQGGPNQPQHF	TRBJ1-5	14	TRBV18
CASSLVSDSNQPQHF	TRBJ1-5	15	TRBV7-2
CASSPGLAGGDGKNIQYF	TRBJ2-4	18	TRBV18
CASSQDPLGGLGETQYF	TRBJ2-5	17	TRBV4-3
CATSRDRGDGYGYTF	TRBJ1-2	15	TRBV15
CASSLGAQSKEQFF	TRBJ2-1	14	TRBV12-3/TRBV12-4
CASSPQGNPGQPQHF	TRBJ1-5	15	TRBV5-1
CSVAGTGVVADTQYF	TRBJ2-3	15	TRBV29-1
CASSVGQGTFEQYF	TRBJ2-7	14	TRBV27
CASSYQPISTSGNTIYF	TRBJ1-3	17	TRBV7-2
CASSGQGAENSPLHF	TRBJ1-6	15	TRBV2